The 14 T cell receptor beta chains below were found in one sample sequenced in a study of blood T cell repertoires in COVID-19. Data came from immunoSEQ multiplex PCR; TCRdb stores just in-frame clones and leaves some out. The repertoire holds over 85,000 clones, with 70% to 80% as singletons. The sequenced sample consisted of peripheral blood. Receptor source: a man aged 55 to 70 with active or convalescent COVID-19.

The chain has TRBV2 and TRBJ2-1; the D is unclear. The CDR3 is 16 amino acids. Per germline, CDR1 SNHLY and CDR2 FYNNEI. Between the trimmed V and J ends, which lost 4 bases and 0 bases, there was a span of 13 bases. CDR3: CASSGGVESSYNEQFF. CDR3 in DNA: TGTGCCAGCAGTGGTGGCGTGGAGAGCTCCTACAATGAGCAGTTCTTC. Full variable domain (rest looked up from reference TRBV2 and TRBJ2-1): EPEVTQTPSHQVTQMGQEVILRCVPISNHLYFYWYRQILGQKVEFLVSFYNNEISEKSEIFDDQFSVERPDGSNFTLKIRSTKLEDSAMYFCASSGGVESSYNEQFFGPGTRLTVL.

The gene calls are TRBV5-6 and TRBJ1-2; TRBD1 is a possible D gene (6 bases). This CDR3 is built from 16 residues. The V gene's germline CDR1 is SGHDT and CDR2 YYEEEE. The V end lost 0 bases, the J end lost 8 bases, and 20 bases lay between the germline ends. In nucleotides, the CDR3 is TGTGCCAGCAGCTTGGCCATAGGGGGGGCGTTCACCGGCTACACCTTC. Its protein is CASSLAIGGAFTGYTF. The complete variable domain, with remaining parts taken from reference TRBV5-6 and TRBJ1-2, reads DAGVTQSPTHLIKTRGQQVTLRCSPKSGHDTVSWYQQALGQGPQFIFQYYEEEERQRGNFPDRFSGHQFPNYSSELNVNALLLGDSALYLCASSLAIGGAFTGYTFGSGTRLTVV.

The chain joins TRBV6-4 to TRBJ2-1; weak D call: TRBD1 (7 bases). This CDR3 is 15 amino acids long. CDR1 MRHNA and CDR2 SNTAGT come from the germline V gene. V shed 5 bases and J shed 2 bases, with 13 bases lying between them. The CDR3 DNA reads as TGTGCCAGCAGTCCGCGGGACAGTACCTACAATGAGCAGTTCTTC. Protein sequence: CASSPRDSTYNEQFF.

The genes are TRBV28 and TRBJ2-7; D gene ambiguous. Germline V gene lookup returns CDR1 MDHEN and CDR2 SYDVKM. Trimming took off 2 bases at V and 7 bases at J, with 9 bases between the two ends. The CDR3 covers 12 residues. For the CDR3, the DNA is TGTGCCAGCAGTTTAGTCTCACGGGAGCAGTACTTC. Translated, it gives CASSLVSREQYF.

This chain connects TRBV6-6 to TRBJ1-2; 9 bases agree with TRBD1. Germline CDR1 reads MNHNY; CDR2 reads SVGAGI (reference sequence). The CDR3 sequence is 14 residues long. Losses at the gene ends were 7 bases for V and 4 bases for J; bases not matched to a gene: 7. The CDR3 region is CASTWGQGFYGYTF. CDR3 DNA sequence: TGTGCCAGCACTTGGGGACAGGGATTCTATGGCTACACCTTC.

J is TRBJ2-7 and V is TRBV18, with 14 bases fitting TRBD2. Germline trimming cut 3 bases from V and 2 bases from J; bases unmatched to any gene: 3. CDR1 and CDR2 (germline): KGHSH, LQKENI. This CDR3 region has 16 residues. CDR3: CASSPGGLAGAYEQYF. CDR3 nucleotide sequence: TGTGCCAGCTCACCCGGGGGACTAGCGGGAGCCTACGAGCAGTACTTC.

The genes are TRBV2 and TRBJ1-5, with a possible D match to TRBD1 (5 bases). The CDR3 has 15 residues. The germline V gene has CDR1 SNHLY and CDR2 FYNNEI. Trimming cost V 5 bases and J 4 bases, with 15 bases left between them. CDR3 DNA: TGTGCCAGCAGTCTAACAGGAGCAGTAAATCAGCCCCAGCATTTT. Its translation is CASSLTGAVNQPQHF.

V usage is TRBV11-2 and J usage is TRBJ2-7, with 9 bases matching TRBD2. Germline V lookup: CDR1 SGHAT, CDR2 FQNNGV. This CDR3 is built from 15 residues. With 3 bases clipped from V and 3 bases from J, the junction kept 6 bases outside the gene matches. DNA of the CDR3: TGTGCCAGCAGCTTGAGTAGCGGGAGTTTCTACGAGCAGTACGTC. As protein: CASSLSSGSFYEQYV.

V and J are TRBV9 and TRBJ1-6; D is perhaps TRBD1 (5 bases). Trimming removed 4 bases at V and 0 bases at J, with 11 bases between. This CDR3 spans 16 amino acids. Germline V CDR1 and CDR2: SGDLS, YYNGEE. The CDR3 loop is CASSPRGSSYNSPLHF. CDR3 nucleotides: TGTGCCAGCAGCCCACGGGGGAGCTCCTATAATTCACCCCTCCACTTT.

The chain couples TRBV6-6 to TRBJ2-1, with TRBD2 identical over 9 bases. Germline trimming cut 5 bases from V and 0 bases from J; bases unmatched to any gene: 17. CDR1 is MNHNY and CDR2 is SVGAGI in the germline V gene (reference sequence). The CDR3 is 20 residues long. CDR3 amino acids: CASSLIAGGPLEGSYNEQFF. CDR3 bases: TGTGCCAGCAGTCTAATCGCGGGAGGGCCATTGGAAGGCTCCTACAATGAGCAGTTCTTC.

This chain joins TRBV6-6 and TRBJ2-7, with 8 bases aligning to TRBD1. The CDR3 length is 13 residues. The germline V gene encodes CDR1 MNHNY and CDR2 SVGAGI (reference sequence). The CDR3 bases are TGTGGAAGTCAGGGGGCTCCTTGGGACGAGCAGTACTTC. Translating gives CGSQGAPWDEQYF.

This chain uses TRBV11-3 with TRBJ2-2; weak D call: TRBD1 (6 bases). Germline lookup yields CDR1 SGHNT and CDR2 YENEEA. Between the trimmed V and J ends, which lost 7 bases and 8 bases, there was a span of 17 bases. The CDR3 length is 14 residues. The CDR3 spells CASINSPGVGELFF. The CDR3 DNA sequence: TGTGCCAGCATCAATTCACCAGGGGTTGGGGAGCTGTTTTTT.

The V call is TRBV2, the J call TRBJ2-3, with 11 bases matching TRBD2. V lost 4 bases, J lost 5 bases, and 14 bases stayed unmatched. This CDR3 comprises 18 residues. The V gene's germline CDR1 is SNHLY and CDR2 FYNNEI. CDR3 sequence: CASSALSSGRRLVDTQYF. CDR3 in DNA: TGTGCCAGCAGTGCATTGTCTAGCGGGAGGAGGTTGGTAGATACGCAGTATTTT.

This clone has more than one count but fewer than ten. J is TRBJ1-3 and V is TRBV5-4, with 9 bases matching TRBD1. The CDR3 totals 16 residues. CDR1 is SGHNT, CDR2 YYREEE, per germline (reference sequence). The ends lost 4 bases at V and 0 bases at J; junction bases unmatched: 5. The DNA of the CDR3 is TGTGCCAGCAGCGAGGGGACAGGGCACTCTGGAAACACCATATATTTT. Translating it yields CASSEGTGHSGNTIYF.